These 18 T cell receptor beta chains originate from one sample sequenced in a study of CD8+ T cells in alopecia areata. Described treatment: oral pan-JAK inhibitor, 5-10 mg twice daily. In each case, RNA was isolated and then reverse transcribed into cDNA as the sequencing template. The method was immunoSEQ multiplex PCR; TCRdb's version includes in-frame clones alone and lacks a portion of them. In the table there are about 210,000 clones, around 66% of which are singletons. Sequenced material: CD4+ T cells sorted from blood, taken at week 4, from a patient treated with tofacitinib. The source of these receptors is a human donor with alopecia areata.

V gene TRBV29-1 combines with J gene TRBJ1-1; D remains ambiguous. CDR1 is SQVTM, CDR2 ANQGSEA, per germline. The V end lost 4 bases, the J end lost 4 bases, and 10 bases lay between the germline ends. The CDR3 consists of 12 residues. The CDR3 loop is CSVVWRFTEAFF. For the CDR3, the DNA is TGCAGCGTTGTTTGGCGGTTCACTGAAGCTTTCTTT. Looking up the rest from reference TRBV29-1 and TRBJ1-1 gives the full variable domain: SAVISQKPSRDICQRGTSLTIQCQVDSQVTMMFWYRQQPGQSLTLIATANQGSEATYESGFVIDKFPISRPNLTFSTLTVSNMSPEDSSIYLCSVVWRFTEAFFGQGTRLTVV.

This clone has a single count. The sample has other DNA sequences that encode this CDR3 too. The chain employs TRBV5-1 and TRBJ1-2; 8 positions match TRBD1. Germline-derived CDR1 and CDR2 are SGHRS and YFSETQ. J gave up 1 base and V 5 bases, and 7 bases lay outside the gene matches. This CDR3 has 15 amino acids. CDR3 in DNA: TGCGCCAGCAGTTCTGGACAGGGAAATAACTATGGCTACACCTTC. This sequence encodes CASSSGQGNNYGYTF.

The chain uses TRBV25-1 and TRBJ1-2; D is ambiguous. Germline CDR1 and CDR2: MGHDK and SYGVNS. CDR3 length: 13 amino acids. V lost 5 bases to trimming and J lost 3 bases, with 10 bases between them. The CDR3 DNA reads as TGTGCCAGCAGTCAGAAGGCGTACTATGGCTACACCTTC. It yields the protein CASSQKAYYGYTF.

This clone was seen a handful of times. The chain couples TRBV30 to TRBJ1-2; no definite D call. The CDR3 runs 13 residues. Trimming left V 3 bases short and J 4 bases short, with 12 bases between. CDR1 and CDR2 from the germline V gene are GTSNPN and SVGIG (reference sequence). DNA of the CDR3: TGTGCCTGGAGCGACCAGGCGAGCTATGGCTACACCTTC. It is translated as CAWSDQASYGYTF.

In its sample, this clone was seen once. Written as DNA, the CDR3 is TGTGCCAGCAGTCCTGGGACAGCCTCTGAAGCTTTCTTT. Residues: CASSPGTASEAFF. This chain links TRBV6-4 with TRBJ1-1, with 7 bases that match TRBD1. This CDR3 is 13 amino acids long. The V gene's germline CDR1 is MRHNA and CDR2 SNTAGT. V trimming: 5 bases; J trimming: 6 bases; junction bases outside the gene matches: 6.

This chain links TRBV5-1 with TRBJ2-5, with D perhaps being TRBD1 or TRBD2 (5 bases each). Germline assignment: CDR1 SGHRS and CDR2 YFSETQ. Trimming removed 3 bases at V and 5 bases at J, with 14 bases between. CDR3 length: 14 amino acids. The DNA of the CDR3 is TGCGCCAGCAGCTCCGGGACCTCTGGGGAGACCCAGTACTTC. Its protein product is CASSSGTSGETQYF.

The rearrangement joins TRBV11-3 to TRBJ2-7; D gene ambiguous. The CDR3 length is 11 residues. Per the germline V gene, CDR1 is SGHNT and CDR2 is YENEEA. Trimming cost V 4 bases and J 4 bases, with 5 bases left between them. The CDR3 is CASSSSYEQYF. Written as DNA, the CDR3 is TGTGCCAGCAGCTCCTCTTACGAGCAGTACTTC.

This chain joins TRBV15 and TRBJ2-1; weak D call: TRBD2 (5 bases). Germline V gene data show CDR1 as LNHNV and CDR2 as YYDKDF (reference sequence). V lost 1 base and J 4 bases, leaving 8 bases between the germline ends. This CDR3 has 14 amino acids. CDR3 loop: CATSRGGGYNEQFF. DNA for the CDR3: TGTGCCACCAGCAGAGGAGGCGGGTACAATGAGCAGTTCTTC. The whole variable domain, remainder taken from reference TRBV15 and TRBJ2-1, is DAMVIQNPRYQVTQFGKPVTLSCSQTLNHNVMYWYQQKSSQAPKLLFHYYDKDFNNEADTPDNFQSRRPNTSFCFLDIRSPGLGDTAMYLCATSRGGGYNEQFFGPGTRLTVL.

This clone turned up a few times. The chain has TRBV30 and TRBJ1-2; 8 bases line up with TRBD1. Germline lookup yields CDR1 GTSNPN and CDR2 SVGIG (reference sequence). V lost 6 bases to trimming and J lost 4 bases; unmatched junction nucleotides: 4. The CDR3 is 12 amino acids. The chain's CDR3 is CACKGQGYGYTF. CDR3 coding DNA: TGTGCCTGCAAAGGACAGGGCTATGGCTACACCTTC.

This clone was counted a few times. The rearrangement uses TRBV5-4 and TRBJ2-3; TRBD2 is a possible D gene (6 bases). Per germline, CDR1 SGHNT and CDR2 YYREEE (reference sequence). Deletions cut 7 bases from V and 4 bases from J, with 16 bases between. The CDR3 spans 14 residues. This chain's CDR3 is CASGGGLYSDTQYF. Written as DNA, the CDR3 is TGTGCCAGCGGAGGAGGGCTATATTCAGATACGCAGTATTTT.

The chain recombines TRBV25-1 with TRBJ2-7; 7 nucleotides line up with TRBD2. CDR1 and CDR2 from the germline V gene are MGHDK and SYGVNS. J was trimmed by 2 bases and V by 1 base; bases with no gene match: 8. This CDR3 has 16 residues. Here the CDR3 DNA reads TGTGCCAGCAGTGAATCGGGAGCGGGGTTGACCTACGAGCAGTACTTC. This encodes CASSESGAGLTYEQYF.

The rearrangement joins TRBV6-1 to TRBJ1-2, with TRBD1 as a possible D gene (6 bases). The ends were cut back, 6 bases at V and 6 bases at J, with 14 bases in the middle. In germline, CDR1 is MNHNS, CDR2 SASEGT. The CDR3 loop spans 13 amino acids. The CDR3 protein is CASSGQRENGYTF. In nucleotides, the CDR3 is TGTGCCAGCAGCGGACAGAGGGAGAATGGCTACACCTTC.

V usage is TRBV6-5 and J usage is TRBJ1-2, with D hard to call. The CDR3 has 14 residues. Trimming took off 0 bases at V and 0 bases at J, with 5 bases between the two ends. Germline CDR1 MNHEY, CDR2 SVGAGI. The CDR3 nucleotides read TGTGCCAGCAGTTACTCGTCAACTAACTATGGCTACACCTTC. Encoded protein: CASSYSSTNYGYTF.

This rearrangement joins TRBV15 to TRBJ1-1, with 9 bases lining up with TRBD1. The V and J ends lost 4 bases and 7 bases, in that order; junction bases with no gene match: 7. CDR1 is LNHNV, CDR2 YYDKDF, per germline (reference sequence). The CDR3 is 14 residues long. Here the CDR3 DNA reads TGTGCCACCAGCATAGCAGGACAGGGGATTGAAGCTTTCTTT. Its protein is CATSIAGQGIEAFF.

The rearrangement links TRBV25-1 to TRBJ1-4, with D perhaps matching TRBD1 (5 bases). CDR3 length: 14 amino acids. From germline, CDR1 is MGHDK and CDR2 SYGVNS. Trimming left V 3 bases short and J 8 bases short, with 13 bases between. The CDR3 bases are TGTGCCAGCAGTGATGGAAGGGGATTAGAAAAACTGTTTTTT. Translated, it gives CASSDGRGLEKLFF.

This CDR3 reads CATHTGITEAFF. The CDR3 DNA sequence: TGTGCCACCCACACAGGGATCACTGAAGCTTTCTTT. The V and J genes are TRBV6-5 and TRBJ1-1, with TRBD1 as a possible D gene (6 bases). CDR3 size: 12 residues. V was pared by 10 bases and J by 4 bases, with 13 bases between. Germline loops: CDR1 MNHEY, CDR2 SVGAGI.

The chain joins TRBV30 to TRBJ2-1; D is unclear. The CDR3 spans 15 residues. Germline V gene sequence: CDR1 GTSNPN, CDR2 SVGIG (reference sequence). The ends were cut back, 0 bases at V and 6 bases at J, with 15 bases in the middle. CDR3 in DNA: TGTGCCTGGAGTGTTTTAGGCCTGCTTGGCAATGAGCAGTTCTTC. Protein sequence: CAWSVLGLLGNEQFF.

Here the CDR3 reads CASDTTGGRYEQYF. The CDR3 bases are TGTGCCAGCGACACTACAGGGGGTCGGTACGAGCAGTACTTC. The V call is TRBV28, the J call TRBJ2-7, with TRBD1 matching 8 bases. Germline trimming cut 8 bases from V and 4 bases from J; bases unmatched to any gene: 10. This CDR3 has 14 residues. The germline V gene encodes CDR1 MDHEN and CDR2 SYDVKM.